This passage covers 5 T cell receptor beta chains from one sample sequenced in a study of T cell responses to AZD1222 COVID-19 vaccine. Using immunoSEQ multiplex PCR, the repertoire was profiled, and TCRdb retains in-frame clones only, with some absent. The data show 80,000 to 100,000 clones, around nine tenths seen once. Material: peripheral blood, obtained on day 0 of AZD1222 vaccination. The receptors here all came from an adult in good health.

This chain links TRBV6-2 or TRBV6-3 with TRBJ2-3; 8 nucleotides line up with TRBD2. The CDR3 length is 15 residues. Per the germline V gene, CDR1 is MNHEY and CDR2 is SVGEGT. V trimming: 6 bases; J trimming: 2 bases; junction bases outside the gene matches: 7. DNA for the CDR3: TGTGCCAGCAGCCGATTTAGCGGGGTCACAGATACGCAGTATTTT. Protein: CASSRFSGVTDTQYF.

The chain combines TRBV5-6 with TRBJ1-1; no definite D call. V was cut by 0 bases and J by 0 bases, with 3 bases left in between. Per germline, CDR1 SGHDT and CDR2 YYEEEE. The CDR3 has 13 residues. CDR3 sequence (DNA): TGTGCCAGCAGCTTGGAAGTGAACACTGAAGCTTTCTTT. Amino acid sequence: CASSLEVNTEAFF. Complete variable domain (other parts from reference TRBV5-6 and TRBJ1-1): DAGVTQSPTHLIKTRGQQVTLRCSPKSGHDTVSWYQQALGQGPQFIFQYYEEEERQRGNFPDRFSGHQFPNYSSELNVNALLLGDSALYLCASSLEVNTEAFFGQGTRLTVV.

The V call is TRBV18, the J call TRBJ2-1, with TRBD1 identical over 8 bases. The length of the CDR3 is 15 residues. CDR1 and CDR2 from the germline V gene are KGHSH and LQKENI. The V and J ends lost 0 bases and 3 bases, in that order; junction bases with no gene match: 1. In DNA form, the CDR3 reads TGTGCCAGCTCACCACCGGGACAGGTCTACAATGAGCAGTTCTTC. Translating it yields CASSPPGQVYNEQFF.

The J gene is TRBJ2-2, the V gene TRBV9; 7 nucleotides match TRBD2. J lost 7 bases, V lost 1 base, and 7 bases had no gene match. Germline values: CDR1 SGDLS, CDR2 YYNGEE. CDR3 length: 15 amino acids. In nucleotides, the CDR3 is TGTGCCAGCAGCGTACGGGCGGGAGATCTCGGGGAGCTGTTTTTT. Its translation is CASSVRAGDLGELFF.

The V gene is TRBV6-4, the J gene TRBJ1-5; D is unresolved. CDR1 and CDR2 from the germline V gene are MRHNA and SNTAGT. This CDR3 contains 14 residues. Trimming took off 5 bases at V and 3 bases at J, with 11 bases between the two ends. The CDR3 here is CASSIGRFNQPQHF. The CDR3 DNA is TGTGCCAGCAGTATAGGACGTTTCAATCAGCCCCAGCATTTT.